A selection of T cell receptor beta chains follows, all from one sample in a study of Graves' ophthalmopathy and Graves' hyperthyroidism. In TCRdb, the multiplex PCR reads were re-called with MiXCR into one record per CDR3 protein. This repertoire shows about 400,000 distinct CDR3 sequences, approximately 20% found once; its top ten account for roughly 1.4%. The sequencing input was peripheral blood. These receptors all stem from a woman under 30 with Graves' ophthalmopathy. Both conserved end residues are part of each CDR3. D genes are given only for firm matches. Where a row states a size, it is once, few, many or the class of an expanded clone; other rows omit it.

- 16 TRBJ2-7 many TRBV25-1 TGTGCCAGCAGTGAAGCCCCGACAGGCTTCTCCTACGAGCAGTACTTC CASSEAPTGFSYEQYF
TRBD2 13 TRBJ2-7 - TRBV28 TGTGCCATCAGTGAGCGGGGGTCCTACGAGCAGTACTTC CAISERGSYEQYF
- 13 TRBJ2-7 many TRBV6-2/TRBV6-3 TGTGCCAGCAGTCCCGACAGTGCCTACGAGCAGTACTTC CASSPDSAYEQYF
TRBD1 11 TRBJ2-7 many TRBV5-6 TGTGCCAGCAGCAACAGGGGGGAGGTGTACTTC CASSNRGEVYF
- 15 TRBJ1-5 many TRBV19 TGTGCCAGTGCCAAAGCCCAAACTCCTAATCAGCCCCAGCATTTT CASAKAQTPNQPQHF
TRBD1 12 TRBJ2-7 many TRBV30 TGTGCCTGGAGTTCGACAGGGAGCGAGCAGTACTTC CAWSSTGSEQYF
- 13 TRBJ2-5 - TRBV5-1 TGCGCCAGCAGAAGGAGGCCCGGGGAGACCCAGTACTTC CASRRRPGETQYF
- 13 TRBJ2-5 many TRBV18 TGTGCCAGCTCACCAGCGTACCAAGAGACCCAGTACTTC CASSPAYQETQYF
TRBD1 14 TRBJ2-2 - TRBV3-1 TGTGCCAGCAGCCATGGGACAGAAGTCGGGGAGCTGTTTTTT CASSHGTEVGELFF
- 14 TRBJ2-7 - TRBV24-1 TGTGCCACCAGTGAATCTTCCAACTCCTACGAGCAGTACTTC CATSESSNSYEQYF
TRBD1 14 TRBJ2-7 many TRBV11-2 TGTGCCAGCAGTCTCGACAGGGGTGTAAACGAGCAGTACTTC CASSLDRGVNEQYF
TRBD1 13 TRBJ2-4 many TRBV11-2 TGTGCCAGCAGCTTCCCAGGGGGAGTTACTCAGTACTTC CASSFPGGVTQYF
- 16 TRBJ2-5 many TRBV6-2/TRBV6-3 TGTGCCAGCAGTTTCGATATTAGCGGTTATCAAGAGACCCAGTACTTC CASSFDISGYQETQYF
- 18 TRBJ2-5 many TRBV11-2 TGTGCCAGCAGCTTAGGTTTTTCTGACAGGAAAAGGGAAGAGACCCAGTACTTC CASSLGFSDRKREETQYF
- 13 TRBJ2-2 many TRBV2 TGTGCCAGCAGTGGAAGGCAGACCGGGGAGCTGTTTTTT CASSGRQTGELFF
TRBD1 15 TRBJ1-6 many TRBV9 TGTGCCAGCTCACGACCGGGACAGGGTTATTCACCCCTCCACTTT CASSRPGQGYSPLHF
- 14 TRBJ1-3 - TRBV29-1 TGCAGCGGATCCCTGGGGACCAGTGGAAACACCATATATTTT CSGSLGTSGNTIYF
- 16 TRBJ2-5 - TRBV2 TGTGCCAGCAGCCACGCGACTCTAGCGCTACAAGAGACCCAGTACTTC CASSHATLALQETQYF
- 11 TRBJ1-1 many TRBV5-1 TGCGCCAGCAAGGGTCAGGCTGAAGCTTTCTTT CASKGQAEAFF
- 15 TRBJ2-7 - TRBV25-1 TGTGCCAGCATCCTAAAGATCAGGGACTCCTACGAGCAGTACTTC CASILKIRDSYEQYF
- 12 TRBJ2-7 - TRBV12-3/TRBV12-4 TGTGCCAGCAGTATAGGATTTTACGAGCAGTACTTC CASSIGFYEQYF
- 18 TRBJ1-5 many TRBV27 TGTGCCAGCAGAGGCACACAGGGCGGGGCCGTGCCCAATCAGCCCCAGCATTTT CASRGTQGGAVPNQPQHF
- 16 TRBJ1-5 many TRBV28 TGTGCCAGCAGTTTACCCCGTGCAGATAGCAATCAGCCCCAGCATTTT CASSLPRADSNQPQHF
- 13 TRBJ1-1 many TRBV29-1 TGCAGCACTCTAACGCCAGGGAACACTGAAGCTTTCTTT CSTLTPGNTEAFF
- 15 TRBJ2-5 - TRBV2 TGTGCCAGCAGTGAAGCCGCGGTAGAGCAAGAGACCCAGTACTTC CASSEAAVEQETQYF
TRBD2 15 TRBJ2-7 many TRBV28 TGTGCCAGCAGACTGACTAGCGGCAATTTCTACGAGCAGTACTTC CASRLTSGNFYEQYF
TRBD1 13 TRBJ1-1 - TRBV29-1 TGCAGCGCCGGGGACAGCCTCGCGGGAGAAGCTTTCTTT CSAGDSLAGEAFF